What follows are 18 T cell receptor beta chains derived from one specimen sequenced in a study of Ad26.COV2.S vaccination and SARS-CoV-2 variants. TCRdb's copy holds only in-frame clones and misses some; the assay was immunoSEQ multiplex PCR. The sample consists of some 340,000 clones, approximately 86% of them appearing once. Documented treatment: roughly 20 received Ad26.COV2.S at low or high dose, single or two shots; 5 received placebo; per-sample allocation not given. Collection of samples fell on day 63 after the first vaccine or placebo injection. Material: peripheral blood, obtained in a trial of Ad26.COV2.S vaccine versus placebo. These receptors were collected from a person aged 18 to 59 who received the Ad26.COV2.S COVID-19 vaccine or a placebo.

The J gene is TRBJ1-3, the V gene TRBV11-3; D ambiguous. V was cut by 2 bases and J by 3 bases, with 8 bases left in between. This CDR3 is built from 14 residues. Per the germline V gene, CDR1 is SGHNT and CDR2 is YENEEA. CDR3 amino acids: CASSLSGYGNTIYF. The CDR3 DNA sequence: TGTGCCAGCAGCTTATCGGGTTATGGAAACACCATATATTTT.

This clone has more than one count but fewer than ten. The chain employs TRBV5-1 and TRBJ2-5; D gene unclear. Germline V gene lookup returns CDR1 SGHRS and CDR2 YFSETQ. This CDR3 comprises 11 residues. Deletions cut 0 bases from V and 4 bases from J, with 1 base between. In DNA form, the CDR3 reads TGCGCCAGCAGCTTGGTAGAGACCCAGTACTTC. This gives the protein CASSLVETQYF.

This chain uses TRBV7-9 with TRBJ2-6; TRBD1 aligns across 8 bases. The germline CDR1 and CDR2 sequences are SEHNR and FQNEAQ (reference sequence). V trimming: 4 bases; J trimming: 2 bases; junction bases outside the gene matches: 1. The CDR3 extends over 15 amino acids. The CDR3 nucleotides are TGTGCCAGCAGCTCGACAGGGGCTGGGGCCAACGTCCTGACTTTC. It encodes CASSSTGAGANVLTF.

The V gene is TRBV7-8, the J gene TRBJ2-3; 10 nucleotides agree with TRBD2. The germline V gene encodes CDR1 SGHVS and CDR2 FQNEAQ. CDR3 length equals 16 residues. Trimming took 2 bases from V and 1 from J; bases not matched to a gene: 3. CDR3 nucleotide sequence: TGTGCCAGCAGCTTACGCCTAGCGGGGGGCACAGATACGCAGTATTTT. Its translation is CASSLRLAGGTDTQYF.

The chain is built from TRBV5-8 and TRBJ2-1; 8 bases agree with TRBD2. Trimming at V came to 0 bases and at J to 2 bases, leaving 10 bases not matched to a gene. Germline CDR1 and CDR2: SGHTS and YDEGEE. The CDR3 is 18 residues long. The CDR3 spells CASSLVGTTSGTYNEQFF. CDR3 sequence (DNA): TGTGCCAGCAGCTTGGTGGGCACCACTAGCGGTACCTACAATGAGCAGTTCTTC.

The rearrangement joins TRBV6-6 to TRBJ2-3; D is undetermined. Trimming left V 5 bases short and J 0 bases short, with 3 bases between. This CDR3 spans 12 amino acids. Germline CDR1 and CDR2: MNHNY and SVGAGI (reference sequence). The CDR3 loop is CASSPSTDTQYF. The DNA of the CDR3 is TGTGCCAGCAGTCCGAGCACAGATACGCAGTATTTT.

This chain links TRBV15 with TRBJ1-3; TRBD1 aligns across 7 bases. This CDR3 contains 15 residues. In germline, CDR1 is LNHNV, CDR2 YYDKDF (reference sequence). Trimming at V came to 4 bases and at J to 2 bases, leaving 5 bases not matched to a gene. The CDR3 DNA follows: TGTGCCACCAGCAATGAGGGGGCGCCTGGAAACACCATATATTTT. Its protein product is CATSNEGAPGNTIYF.

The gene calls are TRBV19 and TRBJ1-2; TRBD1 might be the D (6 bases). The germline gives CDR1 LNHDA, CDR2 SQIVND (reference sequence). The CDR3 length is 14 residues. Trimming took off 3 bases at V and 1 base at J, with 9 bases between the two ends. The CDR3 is CASSMGAYNYGYTF. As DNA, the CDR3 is TGTGCCAGTAGTATGGGGGCTTATAACTATGGCTACACCTTC.

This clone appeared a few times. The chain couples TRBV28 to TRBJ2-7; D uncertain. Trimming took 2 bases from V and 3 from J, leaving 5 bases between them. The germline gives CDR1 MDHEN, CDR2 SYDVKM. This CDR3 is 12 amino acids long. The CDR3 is CASSLNLYEQYF. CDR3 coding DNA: TGTGCCAGCAGTTTAAACCTCTACGAGCAGTACTTC.

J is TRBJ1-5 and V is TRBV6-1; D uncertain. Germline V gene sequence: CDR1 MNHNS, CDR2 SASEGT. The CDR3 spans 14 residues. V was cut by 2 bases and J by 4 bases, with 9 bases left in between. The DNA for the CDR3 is TGTGCCAGCAGTGAATTACGGAGAAATCAGCCCCAGCATTTT. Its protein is CASSELRRNQPQHF.

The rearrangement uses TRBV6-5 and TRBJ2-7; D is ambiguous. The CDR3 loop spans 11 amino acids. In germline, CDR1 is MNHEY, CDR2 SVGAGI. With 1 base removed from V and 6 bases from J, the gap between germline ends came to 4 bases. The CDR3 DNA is TGTGCCAGCAGTTACTTGGTCGAGCAGTACTTC. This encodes CASSYLVEQYF.

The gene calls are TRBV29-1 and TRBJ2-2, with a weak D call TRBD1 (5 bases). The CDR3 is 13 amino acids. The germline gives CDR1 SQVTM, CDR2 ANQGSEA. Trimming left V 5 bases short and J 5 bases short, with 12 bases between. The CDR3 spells CSVRKSGTGELFF. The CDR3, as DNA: TGCAGCGTTAGAAAATCAGGGACCGGGGAGCTGTTTTTT.

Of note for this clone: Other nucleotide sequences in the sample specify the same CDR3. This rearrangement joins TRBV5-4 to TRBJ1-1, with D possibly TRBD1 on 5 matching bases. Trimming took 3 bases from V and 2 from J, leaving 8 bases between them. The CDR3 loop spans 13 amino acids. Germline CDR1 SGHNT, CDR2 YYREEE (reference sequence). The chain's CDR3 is CASSYDRNTEAFF. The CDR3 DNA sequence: TGTGCCAGCAGCTACGACAGAAACACTGAAGCTTTCTTT.

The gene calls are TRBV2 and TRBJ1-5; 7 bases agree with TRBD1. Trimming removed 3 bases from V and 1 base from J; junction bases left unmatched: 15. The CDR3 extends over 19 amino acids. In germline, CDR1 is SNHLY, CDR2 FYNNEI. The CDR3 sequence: CASSEVLRGRFFSNQPQHF. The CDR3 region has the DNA TGTGCCAGCAGTGAGGTCCTGAGGGGGCGGTTTTTCAGCAATCAGCCCCAGCATTTT.

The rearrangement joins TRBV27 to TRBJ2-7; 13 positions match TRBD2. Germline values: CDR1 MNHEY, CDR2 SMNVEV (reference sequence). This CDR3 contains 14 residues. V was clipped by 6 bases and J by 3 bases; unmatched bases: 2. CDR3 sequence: CASSGTSGVYEQYF. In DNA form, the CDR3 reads TGTGCCAGCAGCGGGACTAGCGGGGTCTACGAGCAGTACTTC.

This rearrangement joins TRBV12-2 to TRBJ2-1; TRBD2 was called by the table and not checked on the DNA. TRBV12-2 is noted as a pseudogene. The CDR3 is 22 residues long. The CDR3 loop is CASRLSSGCGRAKPSSYNEQFF. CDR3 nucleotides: TGTGCAAGTCGCTTATCCTCGGGATGCGGACGCGCCAAGCCGAGCTCCTACAATGAGCAGTTCTTC.

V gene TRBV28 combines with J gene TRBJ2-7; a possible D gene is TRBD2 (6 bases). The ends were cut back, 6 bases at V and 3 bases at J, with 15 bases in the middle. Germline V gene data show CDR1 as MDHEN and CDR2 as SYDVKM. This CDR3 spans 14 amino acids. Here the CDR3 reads CASSPGLAVYEQYF. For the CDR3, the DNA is TGTGCCAGCAGCCCGGGACTCGCTGTCTACGAGCAGTACTTC.

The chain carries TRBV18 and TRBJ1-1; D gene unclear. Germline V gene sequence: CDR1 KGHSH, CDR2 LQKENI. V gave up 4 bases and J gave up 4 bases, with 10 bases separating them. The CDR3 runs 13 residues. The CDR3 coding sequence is TGTGCCAGCTCACAATCTGCCAGCACTGAAGCTTTCTTT. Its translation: CASSQSASTEAFF.